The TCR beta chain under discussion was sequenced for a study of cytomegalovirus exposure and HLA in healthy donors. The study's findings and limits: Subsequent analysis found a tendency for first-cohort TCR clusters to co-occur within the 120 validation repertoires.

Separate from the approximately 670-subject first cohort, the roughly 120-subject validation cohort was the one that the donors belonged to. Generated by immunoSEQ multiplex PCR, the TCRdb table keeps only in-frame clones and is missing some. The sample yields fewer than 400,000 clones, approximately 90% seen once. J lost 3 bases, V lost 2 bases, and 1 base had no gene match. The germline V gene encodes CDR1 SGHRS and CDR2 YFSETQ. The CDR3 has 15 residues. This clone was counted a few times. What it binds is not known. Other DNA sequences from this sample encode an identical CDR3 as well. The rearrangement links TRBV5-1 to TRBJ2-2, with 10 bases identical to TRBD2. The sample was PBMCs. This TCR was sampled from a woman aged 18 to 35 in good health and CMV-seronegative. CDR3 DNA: TGCGCCAGCAGCTTAGGACTAGCGGACACCGGGGAGCTGTTTTTT. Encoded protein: CASSLGLADTGELFF. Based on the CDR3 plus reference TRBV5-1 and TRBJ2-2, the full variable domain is KAGVTQTPRYLIKTRGQQVTLSCSPISGHRSVSWYQQTPGQGLQFLFEYFSETQRNKGNFPGRFSGRQFSNSRSEMNVSTLELGDSALYLCASSLGLADTGELFFGEGSRLTVL.